This T cell receptor beta chain comes out of a study of yellow fever vaccine responses in identical twins. Findings and limits, study-wide: Each twin's T cell response to the vaccine was reported to look partly convergent and partly personalized.

The germline V gene has CDR1 DFQATT and CDR2 SNEGSKA (reference sequence). The J segment lost 2 bases and the V segment lost 4 bases, leaving 8 bases of the junction unmatched. The CDR3 length is 16 residues. Comment on this clonotype: Its antigen is not known.

MiXCR, run by TCRdb on the RT-PCR reads, gives a single entry per CDR3 protein. The sample contains roughly 4,300 distinct CDR3 sequences, approximately 84% of which appear only once. The V gene is TRBV20-1, the J gene TRBJ2-1; 10 bases align to TRBD2. The source was T cells from blood (PBMCs), unsorted or a sorted subset (not recorded which), collected before or after yellow fever vaccination (not recorded which). The sequence was obtained from a woman aged 18-29 years who received the yellow fever vaccine. The CDR3 DNA reads TGCAGTGCTAACCCCCCTACTAGCGGGGCCTACAATGAGCAGTTCTTC. Protein product: CSANPPTSGAYNEQFF.